The 25 T cell receptor beta chains listed next were all sequenced from one sample in a study of shared clonotypes between healthy human individuals. The table came from immunoSEQ multiplex PCR; TCRdb's copy has only in-frame clones and leaves some out. The sample contains 2 million to 3 million clones, 90% to 95% of which appear only once. Sequencing used naive CD4+ T cells sorted from blood. Subset here: CD45RA+ positively selected. These receptors came from a man in his late teens or twenties in good health.

The V and J genes are TRBV7-3 and TRBJ2-3; D is possibly TRBD2 (5 bases). V lost 4 bases and J lost 6, with 14 bases in between. This CDR3 is 14 amino acids long. In germline, CDR1 is SGHTA, CDR2 FQGTGA. CDR3 sequence: CASSSSGERDTQYF. The CDR3 bases are TGTGCCAGCAGCTCTTCCGGGGAGCGGGATACGCAGTATTTT.

This chain joins TRBV19 and TRBJ1-5; 9 nucleotides line up with TRBD1. The V gene's germline CDR1 is LNHDA and CDR2 SQIVND (reference sequence). J lost 7 bases, V lost 1 base, and 5 bases had no gene match. CDR3 size: 15 residues. The CDR3 coding sequence is TGTGCCAGTAGTATAGGTGGACAGGGGAAACAGCCCCAGCATTTT. This encodes CASSIGGQGKQPQHF.

The rearrangement uses TRBV6-5 and TRBJ2-6; D ambiguous. Trimming shortened V by 9 bases and J by 0 bases, and 3 bases separated the two germline ends. This CDR3 spans 12 amino acids. Germline V CDR1 and CDR2: MNHEY, SVGAGI. The CDR3 sequence is CASTSGANVLTF. CDR3 coding DNA: TGTGCCAGTACCTCTGGGGCCAACGTCCTGACTTTC.

The table lists this clone with a count of one. The chain employs TRBV2 and TRBJ2-4; 7 bases match TRBD1. V was pared by 2 bases and J by 6 bases, with 4 bases of the junction left unmatched. There are 14 residues in the CDR3. Germline V gene sequence: CDR1 SNHLY, CDR2 FYNNEI. The CDR3 sequence: CASSESQGVNIQYF. The CDR3 DNA reads TGTGCCAGCAGTGAATCCCAGGGGGTAAACATTCAGTACTTC.

This clone was seen just once. This rearrangement joins TRBV4-2 to TRBJ1-2; the D is unclear. Trimming left V 0 bases short and J 7 bases short, with 12 bases between. Germline-derived CDR1 and CDR2 are LGHNA and YNFKEQ. The CDR3 has 14 amino acids. This CDR3 is CASSQDIWKTGYTF. CDR3 in DNA: TGTGCCAGCAGCCAAGATATATGGAAAACTGGCTACACCTTC.

This rearrangement joins TRBV10-3 to TRBJ1-6; D is uncertain. V was shortened by 2 bases and J by 4 bases, with 12 bases between the two germline ends. The length of the CDR3 is 16 residues. In germline, CDR1 is ENHRY, CDR2 SYGVKD. The CDR3 DNA reads TGTGCCATCAGTGAGGGGCAGAGTATGTATAATTCACCCCTCCACTTT. It yields the protein CAISEGQSMYNSPLHF.

Only one count was recorded for this clone. The rearrangement links TRBV5-1 to TRBJ2-5; maybe TRBD1 (5 bases). V gave up 0 bases and J gave up 4 bases, with 10 bases separating them. The germline gives CDR1 SGHRS, CDR2 YFSETQ. This CDR3 has 14 residues. CDR3 sequence: CASSLVLGRETQYF. The CDR3 DNA is TGCGCCAGCAGCTTGGTTTTGGGGCGAGAGACCCAGTACTTC.

Concerning this clone itself: Other DNA sequences in the sample encode the same CDR3. The gene calls are TRBV6-5 and TRBJ1-5, with D perhaps matching TRBD1 (5 bases). V was shortened by 5 bases and J by 4 bases, with 9 bases between the two germline ends. CDR3 length: 13 residues. CDR1 and CDR2 from the germline V gene are MNHEY and SVGAGI. The CDR3 spells CASSRDGNQPQHF. The CDR3 coding sequence is TGTGCCAGCAGTCGGGACGGGAATCAGCCCCAGCATTTT.

Points on this clone: At one end, the junction sequence differs from germline, possibly due to a read error. The chain employs TRBV7-8 and TRBJ2-7; 9 bases line up with TRBD2. The CDR3 is 12 amino acids. The germline gives CDR1 SGHVS, CDR2 FQNEAQ. This chain's CDR3 is CASSLVAGGLDF. Here the CDR3 DNA reads TGTGCCAGCAGCTTAGTGGCGGGGGGGCTGGACTTC.

This chain links TRBV6-5 with TRBJ2-1, with D possibly being TRBD1 (6 bases). There are 14 residues in the CDR3. The V gene lost 6 bases and the J gene lost 8 bases, with 17 bases spanning the gap. Germline V gene lookup returns CDR1 MNHEY and CDR2 SVGAGI. CDR3 region: CASSARVGAHEQFF. Written as DNA, the CDR3 is TGTGCCAGCAGCGCCAGGGTGGGGGCACATGAGCAGTTCTTC.

This clone came up a few times. Within the sample, other DNA sequences also encode this same CDR3. This chain joins TRBV18 and TRBJ2-7; D not certain. Trimming took 4 bases from V and 2 from J, leaving 3 bases between them. The V gene's germline CDR1 is KGHSH and CDR2 LQKENI. The CDR3 is made up of 11 amino acids. CDR3 amino acids: CASSQTYEQYF. For the CDR3, the DNA is TGTGCCAGCTCACAAACCTACGAGCAGTACTTC.

On this clone itself: Additional DNA sequences in this sample encode the identical CDR3. This chain connects TRBV5-1 to TRBJ2-5; 11 nucleotides align to TRBD2. CDR1 SGHRS and CDR2 YFSETQ come from the germline V gene. After removal of 1 base from V and 1 base from J, the junction contained 0 bases not matched to a gene. The CDR3 runs to 15 residues. The CDR3 loop reads CASSLTSGGQETQYF. DNA of the CDR3: TGCGCCAGCAGCTTGACTAGCGGGGGCCAAGAGACCCAGTACTTC.

This clone was recorded once. The rearrangement links TRBV7-9 to TRBJ1-1, with TRBD1 as a possible D gene (6 bases). Germline loops: CDR1 SEHNR, CDR2 FQNEAQ (reference sequence). With 5 bases removed from V and 2 bases from J, the gap between germline ends came to 15 bases. The CDR3 length is 15 residues. The CDR3 nucleotides are TGTGCCAGCAGCCCCGAGACAGGTTTTAACACTGAAGCTTTCTTT. Translation: CASSPETGFNTEAFF.

CDR3 loop: CASSGTVATNEKLFF. CDR3 in DNA: TGTGCCAGCAGTGGGACAGTTGCAACTAATGAAAAACTGTTTTTT. The rearrangement links TRBV6-5 to TRBJ1-4; 7 bases line up with TRBD1. This CDR3 comprises 15 residues. The germline CDR1 and CDR2 sequences are MNHEY and SVGAGI. The V segment lost 5 bases and the J segment 0 bases; nucleotides outside the gene matches: 3.

The chain joins TRBV18 to TRBJ2-7, with TRBD1 matching over 7 bases. From germline, CDR1 is KGHSH and CDR2 LQKENI. Trimming took 3 bases from V and 4 from J; bases not matched to a gene: 12. This CDR3 comprises 16 residues. CDR3 region: CASSPTTGLILYEQYF. CDR3 sequence (DNA): TGTGCCAGCTCACCGACGACAGGGCTAATTCTGTACGAGCAGTACTTC. The variable domain in full, with the rest retrieved from reference TRBV18 and TRBJ2-7, is NAGVMQNPRHLVRRRGQEARLRCSPMKGHSHVYWYRQLPEEGLKFMVYLQKENIIDESGMPKERFSAEFPKEGPSILRIQQVVRGDSAAYFCASSPTTGLILYEQYFGPGTRLTVT.

The V gene is TRBV5-1, the J gene TRBJ2-7; TRBD2 matches 7 bases. This CDR3 has 15 amino acids. The J segment lost 1 base and the V segment lost 0 bases, leaving 4 bases of the junction unmatched. Germline loops: CDR1 SGHRS, CDR2 YFSETQ. CDR3 protein: CASSLGAGESYEQYF. CDR3 DNA: TGCGCCAGCAGCTTGGGGGCGGGGGAATCCTACGAGCAGTACTTC. The whole variable domain, remainder taken from reference TRBV5-1 and TRBJ2-7, is KAGVTQTPRYLIKTRGQQVTLSCSPISGHRSVSWYQQTPGQGLQFLFEYFSETQRNKGNFPGRFSGRQFSNSRSEMNVSTLELGDSALYLCASSLGAGESYEQYFGPGTRLTVT.

On this clone itself: The same CDR3 can be traced to other DNA sequences in this sample. The CDR3 DNA follows: TGTGCCAGCAGCCGGGACTCTAATGAAAAACTGTTTTTT. As protein: CASSRDSNEKLFF. The rearrangement uses TRBV5-4 and TRBJ1-4, with D maybe TRBD1 (5 bases). Germline lookup yields CDR1 SGHNT and CDR2 YYREEE (reference sequence). Trimming stripped 4 bases from V and 3 bases from J, with 7 bases between. This CDR3 is 13 amino acids long.

This rearrangement joins TRBV19 to TRBJ1-2; 8 positions agree with TRBD1. Germline V gene data show CDR1 as LNHDA and CDR2 as SQIVND (reference sequence). V shed 7 bases and J 0 bases; nucleotides not matched to a gene: 7. CDR3 size: 15 residues. CDR3 bases: TGTGCCAGTAAAGACAGGGGCTCGGCTAACTATGGCTACACCTTC. It is translated as CASKDRGSANYGYTF. The variable domain in full, with the rest retrieved from reference TRBV19 and TRBJ1-2, is DGGITQSPKYLFRKEGQNVTLSCEQNLNHDAMYWYRQDPGQGLRLIYYSQIVNDFQKGDIAEGYSVSREKKESFPLTVTSAQKNPTAFYLCASKDRGSANYGYTFGSGTRLTVV.

A remark on this clone: The same CDR3 is also encoded by other DNA sequences in this sample. V usage is TRBV6-5 and J usage is TRBJ1-5; tentative D call: TRBD1 (5 bases). V was shortened by 2 bases and J by 0 bases, with 5 bases between the two germline ends. The germline V gene encodes CDR1 MNHEY and CDR2 SVGAGI. CDR3 length equals 14 residues. The CDR3 loop reads CASSYGGSNQPQHF. In DNA form, the CDR3 reads TGTGCCAGCAGTTACGGGGGTAGCAATCAGCCCCAGCATTTT.

The genes are TRBV19 and TRBJ1-5, with no clear D. The germline V gene has CDR1 LNHDA and CDR2 SQIVND (reference sequence). V lost 5 bases to trimming and J lost 1 base, with 12 bases between them. This CDR3 has 15 amino acids. CDR3 region: CASSDVKGSNQPQHF. CDR3 sequence (DNA): TGTGCCAGTAGTGACGTAAAGGGAAGCAATCAGCCCCAGCATTTT.

The rearrangement links TRBV6-1 to TRBJ2-7; 9 positions match TRBD1. Germline trimming cut 5 bases from V and 7 bases from J; bases unmatched to any gene: 6. Germline CDR1 MNHNS, CDR2 SASEGT. CDR3 length: 13 residues. The CDR3 reads CASSKDRGWEQYF. CDR3 bases: TGTGCCAGCAGTAAGGACAGGGGATGGGAGCAGTACTTC.

On this clone: Other DNA sequences from this sample encode an identical CDR3 as well. The chain combines TRBV27 with TRBJ2-7; 8 positions agree with TRBD1. Germline V gene data show CDR1 as MNHEY and CDR2 as SMNVEV (reference sequence). J was trimmed by 4 bases and V by 3 bases; bases with no gene match: 5. This CDR3 comprises 14 residues. The CDR3 DNA follows: TGTGCCAGCAGTTTTAGTACAGGGGGGTACGAGCAGTACTTC. Encoded protein: CASSFSTGGYEQYF.

The rearrangement uses TRBV6-5 and TRBJ1-1, with 11 bases matching TRBD1. Germline assignment: CDR1 MNHEY and CDR2 SVGAGI. This CDR3 is 14 amino acids long. V dropped 7 bases and J dropped 2; count of bases not matched to a gene: 3. CDR3 nucleotides: TGTGCCAGCACCGGGACAGGGGGAAACACTGAAGCTTTCTTT. It codes for CASTGTGGNTEAFF.

This chain links TRBV6-6 with TRBJ1-2; no clear D gene. The germline V and J ends were trimmed by 7 bases and 0 bases, with 12 bases remaining between them. Germline assignment: CDR1 MNHNY and CDR2 SVGAGI (reference sequence). The CDR3 extends over 14 amino acids. Here the CDR3 reads CASTITSANYGYTF. The CDR3 bases are TGTGCCAGCACCATCACATCAGCTAACTATGGCTACACCTTC.

This sequence joins TRBV5-4 and TRBJ1-2; 8 bases match TRBD1. Trimming removed 5 bases from V and 1 base from J; junction bases left unmatched: 4. The germline CDR1 and CDR2 sequences are SGHNT and YYREEE (reference sequence). CDR3 length: 14 amino acids. Here the CDR3 reads CASSMTGVNYGYTF. Written as DNA, the CDR3 is TGTGCCAGCAGTATGACAGGGGTTAACTATGGCTACACCTTC.